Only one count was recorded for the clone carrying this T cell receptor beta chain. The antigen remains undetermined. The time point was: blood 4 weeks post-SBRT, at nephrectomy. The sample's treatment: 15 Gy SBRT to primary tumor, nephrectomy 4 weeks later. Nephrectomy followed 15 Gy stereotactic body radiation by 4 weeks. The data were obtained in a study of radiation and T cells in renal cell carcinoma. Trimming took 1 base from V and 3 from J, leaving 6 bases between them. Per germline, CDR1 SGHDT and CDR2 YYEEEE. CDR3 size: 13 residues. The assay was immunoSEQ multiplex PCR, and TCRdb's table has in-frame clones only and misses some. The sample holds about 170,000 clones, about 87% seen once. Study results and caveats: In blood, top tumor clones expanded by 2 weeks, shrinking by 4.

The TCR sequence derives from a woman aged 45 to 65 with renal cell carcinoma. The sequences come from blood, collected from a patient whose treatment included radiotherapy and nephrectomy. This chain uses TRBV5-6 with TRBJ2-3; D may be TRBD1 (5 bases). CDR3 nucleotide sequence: TGTGCCAGCAGCTTGCAGGGAACAGATACGCAGTATTTT. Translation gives CASSLQGTDTQYF.